The rows below give T cell receptor beta chains drawn from one sample of a study of blood T cell repertoires in COVID-19. Only in-frame clones appear in the TCRdb table, and some are missing; sequencing was by immunoSEQ multiplex PCR. The data show 95,000 to 150,000 clones, with about four fifths seen just once and roughly 4.3% held by the top ten. The sequenced sample was peripheral blood. Every receptor here comes from a woman aged 70-85 years with acute or convalescent COVID-19. Both conserved end residues are part of each CDR3. D genes are given only for firm matches. Some rows have no size entry. The others give once, few or many, or a class for an expanded clone.

v_gene	d_gene	j_gene	abundance	CDR3nt	CDR3aa
TRBV19	-	TRBJ2-2	-	TGTGCCAGTAGCACACAGGGCCTGGGGTCCACCGGGGAGCTGTTTTTT	CASSTQGLGSTGELFF
TRBV2	TRBD1	TRBJ1-5	-	TGTGCCAGCGGAGGGACAGGGGTCCCCAATCAGCCCCAGCATTTT	CASGGTGVPNQPQHF
TRBV6-5	TRBD1	TRBJ1-6	-	TGTGCCAGCAGGACCGACAGGGGTTATTCACCCCTCCACTTT	CASRTDRGYSPLHF
TRBV2	TRBD1	TRBJ2-2	-	TGTGCCAGCAGCGTCCGGGACAGCACCGGGGAGCTGTTTTTT	CASSVRDSTGELFF
TRBV5-4	TRBD2	TRBJ2-7	-	TGTGCCAGCAACCGCCGACTAGCGGGGGGGCCCAACGAGCAGTACTTC	CASNRRLAGGPNEQYF
TRBV6-2/TRBV6-3	-	TRBJ1-5	-	TGTGCCAGCAGTTCCCATTCTGCAGGGTCAGTCGCCAAGCAGCCCCAGCATTTT	CASSSHSAGSVAKQPQHF
TRBV5-6	TRBD1	TRBJ1-1	-	TGTGCCAGCAGCGAACGACAGGGGGCGCTGACTGAAGCTTTCTTT	CASSERQGALTEAFF
TRBV30	TRBD1	TRBJ1-2	few	TGTGCCTGGAGTGTACAGGGGGCTGGCTACACCTTC	CAWSVQGAGYTF
TRBV19	-	TRBJ1-5	once	TGTGCCAGTAGTATGCAGGGATCGCAGCCCCAGCATTTT	CASSMQGSQPQHF
TRBV2	TRBD1	TRBJ1-4	-	TGTGCCAGCGGGACAGGGCCCGGGGGAGGAAAACTGTTTTTT	CASGTGPGGGKLFF
TRBV19	-	TRBJ1-3	-	TGTGCCAGCCAGTGGTCGGGTTTGCATGGAAACACCATATATTTT	CASQWSGLHGNTIYF
TRBV4-3	-	TRBJ2-6	few	TGCGCCAGCAGCCAAGAGTCAGGAAGCTCTGGGGCCAACGTCCTGACTTTC	CASSQESGSSGANVLTF
TRBV7-7	TRBD1	TRBJ2-2	-	TGTGCCAGCAGCCCCCGGACAGGGGCCGGGGAGCTGTTTTTT	CASSPRTGAGELFF
TRBV11-3	-	TRBJ1-1	once	TGTGCCAGCAGCTACGGGAACACTGAAGCTTTCTTT	CASSYGNTEAFF
TRBV7-9	-	TRBJ1-1	-	TGTGCCAGCAGCTTCCTCGGGGGTCCAATGATGAACACTGAAGCTTTCTTT	CASSFLGGPMMNTEAFF
TRBV18	-	TRBJ1-4	-	TGTGCCAGCTCACCGTCCCAGCAGGGAATGGATGAAAAACTGTTTTTT	CASSPSQQGMDEKLFF
TRBV29-1	-	TRBJ1-2	-	TGCAGCGCCCAAGGGGTGGATGGCTACACCTTC	CSAQGVDGYTF
TRBV7-9	TRBD2	TRBJ2-1	-	TGTGCCAGCAGCCCCGGGACTAGTTTGTTGGGTGAGCAGTTCTTC	CASSPGTSLLGEQFF
TRBV25-1	-	TRBJ1-2	-	TGTGCCAGCAGTGAAGAAGGGGCAAGGGGCTACACCTTC	CASSEEGARGYTF
TRBV5-1	-	TRBJ2-5	-	TGCGCCAGCAGCTTGGTAATTAGCGCAGAGACCCAGTACTTC	CASSLVISAETQYF
TRBV28	-	TRBJ1-1	-	TGTGCCGTCGAGGCCACTGAAGCTTTCTTT	CAVEATEAFF
TRBV7-2	-	TRBJ1-1	-	TGTGCCAGCAGCCCACAGACCCCAAACTTATTCTTT	CASSPQTPNLFF
TRBV19	TRBD1	TRBJ2-5	once	TGTGCCAGTAGTATCGACAGGGGTGGAGAGACCCAGTACTTC	CASSIDRGGETQYF
TRBV6-5	TRBD1	TRBJ1-6	few	TGTGCCAGTACCCGGGACAGGGGTAATTCACCCCTCCACTTT	CASTRDRGNSPLHF
TRBV30	TRBD1	TRBJ1-2	medium-sized	TGTGCCTGGAGTTACCTGGGACAGGGAGGATTTCTATCCTATGGCTACACCTTC	CAWSYLGQGGFLSYGYTF
TRBV7-8	TRBD2	TRBJ2-7	-	TGTGCCAGCAGCTCACGGGGAGGGATCTACGAGCAGTACTTC	CASSSRGGIYEQYF
TRBV5-6	TRBD1	TRBJ1-1	-	TGTGCCAGCAGGCGGACAGGACGGAACACTGAAGCTTTCTTT	CASRRTGRNTEAFF
TRBV19	-	TRBJ1-1	-	TGTGCCAGTAGTCCTCGTGGGCAGGGTGACACTGAAGCTTTCTTT	CASSPRGQGDTEAFF
TRBV10-3	-	TRBJ1-2	-	TGTGCCATCACCATTGACTCTGTGGCTGGCTACACCTTC	CAITIDSVAGYTF
TRBV2	TRBD1	TRBJ1-2	-	TGTGCCAGCAGTGATGCCAGGGGGGCCGTCGCATATGGCTACACCTTC	CASSDARGAVAYGYTF
TRBV21-1	-	TRBJ1-2	-	TGTGCCAGCTTCACGGGGGGGGACGAGTATGGCTACACCTTC	CASFTGGDEYGYTF
TRBV27	TRBD1	TRBJ2-3	few	TGTGCCAGCGGAAGACAGGGGGTTAGTAGCACAGATACGCAGTATTTT	CASGRQGVSSTDTQYF
TRBV21-1	-	TRBJ1-4	once	TGTGCCAGCAGCAACGAAGGACAGTGTAATGAAAAACTGTTTTTT	CASSNEGQCNEKLFF
TRBV19	TRBD1	TRBJ1-5	once	TGTGCCAGTAGTATGAAGAGGGGACAGGTTTTAGGGCCCCAGCATTTT	CASSMKRGQVLGPQHF
TRBV10-3	-	TRBJ2-1	-	TGTGCCATCAGTGAGTCCAACAGAAACAATGAGCAGTTCTTC	CAISESNRNNEQFF
TRBV27	-	TRBJ1-1	-	TGTGCCAGCAGTTTCGGCAGGGCCACTGAAGCTTTCTTT	CASSFGRATEAFF
TRBV18	-	TRBJ1-4	-	TGTGCCAGCTCACCATATCGAGGTGACGAAAAACTGTTTTTT	CASSPYRGDEKLFF
TRBV12-5	-	TRBJ2-7	-	TGTGCTAGTGGTTTGGAACCACGGAGGGGGGGCTCCTACGAGCAGTACTTC	CASGLEPRRGGSYEQYF
TRBV14	TRBD1	TRBJ1-1	-	TGTGCCAGCAGCCAAGTCGGGACAGGGGCTGAAGCTTTCTTT	CASSQVGTGAEAFF
TRBV5-1	TRBD1	TRBJ1-6	-	TGCGCCAGCAGCTTGGCCTTAGGACAGGCCAATTCACCCCTCCACTTT	CASSLALGQANSPLHF
TRBV7-9	-	TRBJ1-5	once	TGTGCCAGCAGCTTAGATACGGAGCCCCAGCATTTT	CASSLDTEPQHF
TRBV20-1	-	TRBJ2-1	few	TGCAGTGCTTCCCCGGACTCCGAGCAGTTCTTC	CSASPDSEQFF
TRBV29-1	-	TRBJ1-2	-	TGCAGCGTTGCTACGAACTATGGCTACACCTTC	CSVATNYGYTF
TRBV20-1	-	TRBJ1-1	-	TGCAGTGCCCTCATCAGGACAGAAGCTTTCTTT	CSALIRTEAFF
TRBV12-5	TRBD1	TRBJ1-5	-	TGTGCTAGTGCCCGATCAGGGGGGATTCAGCCCCAGCATTTT	CASARSGGIQPQHF
TRBV11-3	TRBD1	TRBJ1-1	few	TGTGCCAGCGGTTACAGGGGTGGGAACACTGAAGCTTTCTTT	CASGYRGGNTEAFF
TRBV7-4	-	TRBJ1-1	-	TGTGCCAGCAGCTTAGCGTGGTTGGGCTGGCCGGGAACTGAAGCTTTCTTT	CASSLAWLGWPGTEAFF
TRBV7-2	TRBD2	TRBJ2-2	few	TGTGCCAGCAGCTTGAGCGGGGCGACCGGGGAGCTGTTTTTT	CASSLSGATGELFF
TRBV10-3	TRBD1	TRBJ2-7	-	TGTGCCATCCGCAGTCCGACAGGGTCCTACGAGCAGTACTTC	CAIRSPTGSYEQYF
TRBV18	-	TRBJ1-4	-	TGTGCCAGCTCACCGGGGCCCGAAAAACTGTTTTTT	CASSPGPEKLFF
TRBV5-3	TRBD1	TRBJ1-5	-	TGTGCCAGAAGCCTTTGCTGGGACAGCGGCAATCAGCCCCAGCATTTT	CARSLCWDSGNQPQHF
TRBV10-3	-	TRBJ1-4	-	TGTGCCATCGATGAGGTTTCGTCTGAAAAACTGTTTTTT	CAIDEVSSEKLFF
TRBV19	-	TRBJ1-1	-	TGTGCCAGTAGTGGAGTGAACACTGAAGCTTTCTTT	CASSGVNTEAFF